The entry below gives a single TCR beta chain sequence along with its context. Its specificity is not known. These data come from a study of memory B cells and T cells in multiple sclerosis. Study results and limitations: Compartments had unequal clone-set sizes, affecting shared clonotype counts.

The CDR3 sequence is 14 residues long. V was trimmed by 0 bases and J by 8 bases, leaving 11 bases between them. CDR1 ENHRY and CDR2 SYGVKD come from the germline V gene. After stimulus-free culture, autoproliferating CFSE-dim and non-proliferating CFSE-high T cells were sequenced separately. Approximately 5x10^7 CFSE-labeled PBMCs were cultured around seven days unstimulated, then replicate wells were pooled. PBMCs were labeled with around 0.5 uM CFSE and cultured without exogenous stimuli. This table comes from immunoSEQ multiplex PCR, and its TCRdb copy is limited to in-frame clones, with some not included. The sample has under 50,000 clones; about four fifths are singletons.

The chain couples TRBV10-3 to TRBJ1-3, with unresolved D. The source is a human donor with multiple sclerosis. Sequenced: PBMCs from blood kept in culture. CDR3 residues: CAISESGQRDTIYF. CDR3 nucleotide sequence: TGTGCCATCAGTGAGTCAGGGCAGAGGGACACCATATATTTT.